The 13 T cell receptor beta chains listed next were all sequenced from one sample in a study of control samples from healthy donors and cancer patients. Produced via immunoSEQ multiplex PCR; TCRdb's table is partial and in-frame only. Of approximately 80,000 clones listed, roughly 89% are singletons. The specimen was blood. Receptors were obtained from a man aged 25 to 45 in good health.

This chain links TRBV7-3 with TRBJ2-7; 11 bases map to TRBD2. V dropped 2 bases and J dropped 1; count of bases not matched to a gene: 4. This CDR3 has 16 amino acids. In germline, CDR1 is SGHTA, CDR2 FQGTGA. CDR3 bases: TGTGCCAGCAGCTTACCGGGACTAGCGGATTCCTACGAGCAGTACTTC. Translated, it gives CASSLPGLADSYEQYF. Using reference TRBV7-3 and TRBJ2-7 for the parts outside the CDR3, the full variable domain is GAGVSQTPSNKVTEKGKYVELRCDPISGHTALYWYRQSLGQGPEFLIYFQGTGAADDSGLPNDRFFAVRPEGSVSTLKIQRTERGDSAVYLCASSLPGLADSYEQYFGPGTRLTVT.

This clone was counted a single time. V is TRBV6-5 and J is TRBJ1-3; TRBD1 agrees at 7 bases. Per germline, CDR1 MNHEY and CDR2 SVGAGI. After removal of 5 bases from V and 6 bases from J, the junction contained 10 bases not matched to a gene. This CDR3 spans 15 amino acids. The CDR3 loop reads CASSLTGVVSNTIYF. The CDR3 region has the DNA TGTGCCAGCAGTCTTACAGGGGTGGTCTCAAACACCATATATTTT.

The chain carries TRBV12-5 and TRBJ2-2; D unclear. The germline V gene has CDR1 LGHNT and CDR2 FRNRAP. With 3 bases removed from V and 0 bases from J, the gap between germline ends came to 5 bases. The CDR3 extends over 14 amino acids. This CDR3 reads CASGLDSNTGELFF. Here the CDR3 DNA reads TGTGCTAGTGGTTTAGATTCGAACACCGGGGAGCTGTTTTTT.

CDR3 DNA: TGTGCCAGCAGCCTCAGAGGGGGGCGGTCCACAGATACGCAGTATTTT. It codes for CASSLRGGRSTDTQYF. This rearrangement joins TRBV3-1 (or the pseudogene TRBV3-2) to TRBJ2-3; D could derive from TRBD1 or TRBD2 (6 bases each). CDR1 and CDR2 from the germline V gene are LGHDT and YNNKEL (reference sequence). The CDR3 totals 16 residues. Trimming stripped 4 bases from V and 2 bases from J, with 16 bases between.

The chain joins TRBV19 to TRBJ2-6; D is unclear. CDR1 is LNHDA, CDR2 SQIVND, per germline (reference sequence). Trimming cost V 7 bases and J 0 bases, with 13 bases left between them. The CDR3 extends over 16 amino acids. In nucleotides, the CDR3 is TGTGCCAGTACCCCCTGGAAGATCTCTGGGGCCAACGTCCTGACTTTC. Residues: CASTPWKISGANVLTF.

The rearrangement joins TRBV5-1 to TRBJ2-7; 11 nucleotides line up with TRBD2. CDR3 size: 17 residues. CDR1 and CDR2 from the germline V gene are SGHRS and YFSETQ. V lost 3 bases, J lost 0 bases, and 8 bases stayed unmatched. CDR3 coding DNA: TGCGCCAGCAGCTCCGGGACTAGCGGTTCTAGCTCCTACGAGCAGTACTTC. As protein: CASSSGTSGSSSYEQYF. Looking up the rest from reference TRBV5-1 and TRBJ2-7 gives the full variable domain: KAGVTQTPRYLIKTRGQQVTLSCSPISGHRSVSWYQQTPGQGLQFLFEYFSETQRNKGNFPGRFSGRQFSNSRSEMNVSTLELGDSALYLCASSSGTSGSSSYEQYFGPGTRLTVT.

The chain has TRBV6-1 and TRBJ2-1; a weak D match, TRBD2 (6 bases). The CDR3 consists of 14 residues. Germline V CDR1 and CDR2: MNHNS, SASEGT. V was shortened by 3 bases and J by 8 bases, with 14 bases between the two germline ends. CDR3 bases: TGTGCCAGCAGTGAGGAGGGAGTACTCGATGAGCAGTTCTTC. Its protein product is CASSEEGVLDEQFF.

The V gene is TRBV2, the J gene TRBJ2-2, with D uncertain. Trimming took off 6 bases at V and 1 base at J, with 15 bases between the two ends. Germline V gene lookup returns CDR1 SNHLY and CDR2 FYNNEI. The CDR3 loop spans 16 amino acids. The CDR3 spells CASRSNRVRNTGELFF. The CDR3 nucleotides read TGTGCCAGCAGGTCTAATAGAGTGCGGAACACCGGGGAGCTGTTTTTT.

V gene TRBV28 combines with J gene TRBJ2-5, with 8 positions matching TRBD2. The germline CDR1 and CDR2 sequences are MDHEN and SYDVKM. The CDR3 has 14 residues. With 6 bases clipped from V and 5 bases from J, the junction kept 8 bases outside the gene matches. CDR3 in amino acids: CASSLDTGGETQYF. The CDR3 DNA reads as TGTGCCAGCAGCTTAGACACGGGGGGGGAGACCCAGTACTTC.

The V call is TRBV29-1, the J call TRBJ1-1; D may be TRBD1 (6 bases). Germline CDR1 is SQVTM and CDR2 is ANQGSEA. There are 10 residues in the CDR3. The CDR3 loop is CGGGHAEAFF. CDR3 nucleotides: TGCGGGGGGGGGCACGCTGAAGCTTTCTTT.

CDR3 sequence (DNA): TGCGCCAGCAGCGGCGGGCTAGCGGGAGTCAGCGAGCAGTACTTC. Translated, it gives CASSGGLAGVSEQYF. The chain is built from TRBV4-1 and TRBJ2-7; 10 bases are a match to TRBD2. The CDR3 consists of 15 residues. V dropped 5 bases and J dropped 6; count of bases not matched to a gene: 10. Germline V lookup: CDR1 MGHRA, CDR2 YSYEKL.

The V call is TRBV30, the J call TRBJ1-2; 8 nucleotides align to TRBD1. Losses at the gene ends were 0 bases for V and 2 bases for J; bases not matched to a gene: 8. The CDR3 totals 16 residues. From germline, CDR1 is GTSNPN and CDR2 SVGIG (reference sequence). The CDR3 nucleotides are TGTGCCTGGAGTGTATGGACAGGGAGGACCAACTATGGCTACACCTTC. It specifies CAWSVWTGRTNYGYTF.

This sequence joins TRBV7-3 and TRBJ2-2; 8 nucleotides match TRBD1. With 5 bases clipped from V and 0 bases from J, the junction kept 2 bases outside the gene matches. The CDR3 spans 15 residues. Germline V gene data show CDR1 as SGHTA and CDR2 as FQGTGA. CDR3 nucleotide sequence: TGTGCCAGCAGCACACAGGGGGCGAACACCGGGGAGCTGTTTTTT. It is translated as CASSTQGANTGELFF.